The clone carrying this TCR beta chain was found many times. Cohort 3 recovered donors had two negative PCRs, clearance, or symptom resolution. The authors' processing: Nucleated cell number was recorded as an estimate derived from reference gene primer amplification. Clones were read by immunoSEQ multiplex PCR, and TCRdb kept only the in-frame ones, dropping some. The DNA was the basis for D and trimming; V, J and clone size are from that table. Of roughly 310,000 clones listed, roughly nine tenths are singletons. These data are taken from a study of blood T cell repertoires in COVID-19. The overall study: COVID-19 samples collected from the United States, Italy and Spain covered acute and convalescent phases. PBMCs, B-cell-depleted T cells, or T cells provided the cDNA or gDNA that made up the material.

Trimming took 4 bases from V and 3 from J; bases not matched to a gene: 10. The CDR3 is 16 residues long. The germline V gene encodes CDR1 LGHDT and CDR2 YNNKEL (reference sequence). The sequence was collected from a man between 60 and 75 years old who had recovered from COVID-19. Material for sequencing was PBMCs or T cells enriched from blood (not recorded which). The gene calls are TRBV3-1 (or the pseudogene TRBV3-2) and TRBJ2-3; 7 bases match TRBD1. The CDR3 sequence is CASSLHAGTATDTQYF. The DNA for the CDR3 is TGTGCCAGCAGCCTACACGCCGGGACAGCAACAGATACGCAGTATTTT.